One and the same sample provided the 31 T cell receptor beta chains below, sequenced in a study of OX40 agonist ivuxolimab in advanced cancers. Clones were sequenced by immunoSEQ multiplex PCR, and TCRdb holds only the in-frame ones, with some missing. The table lists more than 45,000 clones, 84% of them singletons. The source material was CD4+ or CD8+ T cells sorted from blood, sampled in a trial of the OX40 agonist ivuxolimab. The receptors were gathered from an adult with an advanced solid tumor such as melanoma, head and neck, liver or kidney cancer.

This clone occurred once. V usage is TRBV9 and J usage is TRBJ2-7; tentative D call: TRBD1 (5 bases). Trimming took 0 bases from V and 7 from J, leaving 11 bases between them. CDR1 SGDLS and CDR2 YYNGEE come from the germline V gene. The CDR3 extends over 13 amino acids. CDR3 amino acids: CASSVVQGGEQYF. CDR3 sequence (DNA): TGTGCCAGCAGCGTAGTCCAGGGTGGAGAGCAGTACTTC.

This chain joins TRBV7-3 and TRBJ1-5; possible D gene TRBD1, 5 bases. The V gene's germline CDR1 is SGHTA and CDR2 FQGTGA. This CDR3 has 17 residues. V lost 2 bases and J lost 2, with 16 bases in between. In DNA, the CDR3 is TGTGCCAGCAGCTTAGGGCAGGGAGGTACAGGCAATCAGCCCCAGCATTTT. It yields the protein CASSLGQGGTGNQPQHF.

This rearrangement joins TRBV29-1 to TRBJ2-1; D might be TRBD1 (5 bases). The length of the CDR3 is 13 residues. V gave up 4 bases and J gave up 0 bases, with 7 bases separating them. The germline CDR1 and CDR2 sequences are SQVTM and ANQGSEA. As DNA, the CDR3 is TGCAGCGTTGGACAGAGCTCCTACAATGAGCAGTTCTTC. Amino acid sequence: CSVGQSSYNEQFF.

The chain carries TRBV29-1 and TRBJ2-2; 8 bases fit TRBD1. With 7 bases clipped from V and 0 bases from J, the junction kept 7 bases outside the gene matches. This CDR3 contains 15 residues. The germline V gene has CDR1 SQVTM and CDR2 ANQGSEA. This chain's CDR3 is CSGTTGAANTGELFF. The CDR3 DNA sequence: TGCAGCGGTACGACAGGGGCCGCGAACACCGGGGAGCTGTTTTTT.

The CDR3, as DNA: TGTGCCAGCAGCTTAGCGACACCGGGTGTAGGTAATGAAAAACTGTTTTTT. Translation: CASSLATPGVGNEKLFF. The chain joins TRBV7-9 to TRBJ1-4, with no clear D. The CDR3 loop spans 17 amino acids. CDR1 and CDR2 (germline): SEHNR, FQNEAQ (reference sequence). V lost 0 bases to trimming and J lost 4 bases, with 15 bases between them.

V is TRBV9 and J is TRBJ1-3; the D gene is possibly TRBD1 (5 bases). The germline V gene encodes CDR1 SGDLS and CDR2 YYNGEE. V was pared by 3 bases and J by 2 bases, with 12 bases between. CDR3 size: 15 residues. This CDR3 is CASSDLSRAGNTIYF. In nucleotides, the CDR3 is TGTGCCAGCAGCGATTTAAGCAGGGCTGGAAACACCATATATTTT.

The chain's CDR3 is CASSLGQADGYTF. For the CDR3, the DNA is TGTGCCAGCAGCTTAGGACAGGCCGATGGCTACACCTTC. The gene calls are TRBV11-2 and TRBJ1-2; D might be TRBD1 (6 bases). Per the germline V gene, CDR1 is SGHAT and CDR2 is FQNNGV. With 1 base removed from V and 6 bases from J, the gap between germline ends came to 9 bases. The CDR3 contains 13 residues. The whole variable domain, remainder taken from reference TRBV11-2 and TRBJ1-2, is EAGVAQSPRYKIIEKRQSVAFWCNPISGHATLYWYQQILGQGPKLLIQFQNNGVVDDSQLPKDRFSAERLKGVDSTLKIQPAKLEDSAVYLCASSLGQADGYTFGSGTRLTVV.

The gene calls are TRBV6-1 and TRBJ1-1; no clear D. CDR1 and CDR2 from the germline V gene are MNHNS and SASEGT. The CDR3 consists of 13 residues. The germline V and J ends were trimmed by 0 bases and 2 bases, with 4 bases remaining between them. CDR3 bases: TGTGCCAGCAGTGAAGCGCGTAACACTGAAGCTTTCTTT. It codes for CASSEARNTEAFF.

The table lists this clone with a count of one. V gene TRBV5-6 combines with J gene TRBJ1-1; D unclear. V gave up 2 bases and J gave up 1 base, with 12 bases separating them. The CDR3 contains 15 residues. Germline assignment: CDR1 SGHDT and CDR2 YYEEEE. CDR3 nucleotide sequence: TGTGCCAGCAGCTTCTTATTGGTGTGGAACACTGAAGCTTTCTTT. Amino acids: CASSFLLVWNTEAFF.

The chain employs TRBV6-6 and TRBJ1-1, with D uncertain. Germline V CDR1 and CDR2: MNHNY, SVGAGI (reference sequence). Trimming stripped 2 bases from V and 7 bases from J, with 14 bases between. The length of the CDR3 is 14 residues. This CDR3 reads CASSYIGYGNEAFF. CDR3 bases: TGTGCCAGCAGTTACATTGGGTATGGTAATGAAGCTTTCTTT.

This chain uses TRBV5-6 with TRBJ2-5; D is perhaps TRBD1 or TRBD2 (6 bases each). V was pared by 4 bases and J by 5 bases, with 18 bases between. Germline V gives CDR1 SGHDT, CDR2 YYEEEE. This CDR3 has 15 amino acids. CDR3 coding DNA: TGTGCCAGCAGCCTAGGGGGGAAGGCGAAGGAGACCCAGTACTTC. Amino acid sequence: CASSLGGKAKETQYF.

V is TRBV18 and J is TRBJ2-2; 8 nucleotides agree with TRBD1. The germline CDR1 and CDR2 sequences are KGHSH and LQKENI. Trimming removed 6 bases from V and 6 bases from J; junction bases left unmatched: 15. CDR3 size: 17 residues. CDR3 in amino acids: CASSPGQGYERAGELFF. CDR3 DNA: TGTGCCAGCTCTCCCGGACAGGGTTACGAACGGGCCGGGGAGCTGTTTTTT. Full variable domain (remainder filled in from reference TRBV18 and TRBJ2-2): NAGVMQNPRHLVRRRGQEARLRCSPMKGHSHVYWYRQLPEEGLKFMVYLQKENIIDESGMPKERFSAEFPKEGPSILRIQQVVRGDSAAYFCASSPGQGYERAGELFFGEGSRLTVL.

This clone showed up just a few times. The chain uses TRBV6-1 and TRBJ1-1; 7 nucleotides match TRBD1. CDR1 and CDR2 from the germline V gene are MNHNS and SASEGT. Germline trimming cut 4 bases from V and 1 base from J; bases unmatched to any gene: 6. The CDR3 covers 15 residues. CDR3 coding DNA: TGTGCCAGCAGTGTCGGGCAGGGGGGGAACACTGAAGCTTTCTTT. The encoded protein is CASSVGQGGNTEAFF.

V usage is TRBV30 and J usage is TRBJ2-7; 9 bases line up with TRBD2. J gave up 1 base and V 0 bases, and 7 bases lay outside the gene matches. This CDR3 region has 16 residues. The germline V gene has CDR1 GTSNPN and CDR2 SVGIG (reference sequence). For the CDR3, the DNA is TGTGCCTGGAGTGTAGGTCAGCTAGCGGGGTCCTACGAGCAGTACTTC. Protein sequence: CAWSVGQLAGSYEQYF.

This chain uses TRBV6-4 with TRBJ1-3; a weak D match, TRBD1 (5 bases). This CDR3 region has 14 residues. V gave up 10 bases and J gave up 2 bases, with 15 bases separating them. Germline-derived CDR1 and CDR2 are MRHNA and SNTAGT. The CDR3 reads CAIEDSQPGNTIYF. CDR3 nucleotide sequence: TGTGCCATCGAAGACAGTCAGCCTGGAAACACCATATATTTT.

V gene TRBV25-1 combines with J gene TRBJ2-7; 7 bases map to TRBD1. The germline CDR1 and CDR2 sequences are MGHDK and SYGVNS. The length of the CDR3 is 15 residues. J gave up 1 base and V 6 bases, and 9 bases lay outside the gene matches. The DNA for the CDR3 is TGTGCCAGCAGCGCTTCGACAGGGCGGTCCTACGAGCAGTACTTC. This codes for CASSASTGRSYEQYF.

This sequence joins TRBV5-6 and TRBJ1-4, with D perhaps matching TRBD1 (5 bases). CDR3 size: 13 residues. Looked up from germline, CDR1 is SGHDT and CDR2 is YYEEEE. V lost 6 bases and J 7 bases, leaving 13 bases between the germline ends. The CDR3 DNA reads as TGTGCCAGCAAGTCCCGGGGGGGTGAAAAACTGTTTTTT. It codes for CASKSRGGEKLFF.

The V and J genes are TRBV6-1 and TRBJ1-4; D not resolved. The germline V gene encodes CDR1 MNHNS and CDR2 SASEGT. The CDR3 runs 12 residues. Trimming pared 8 bases from V and 5 bases from J, leaving 9 bases between. The CDR3 region is CASELGNEKLFF. CDR3 sequence (DNA): TGTGCCAGCGAATTAGGAAATGAAAAACTGTTTTTT.

The chain links TRBV11-3 to TRBJ1-6; D remains ambiguous. This CDR3 has 17 residues. CDR1 and CDR2 from the germline V gene are SGHNT and YENEEA. The V and J ends lost 1 base and 0 bases respectively, with 10 bases between them. The CDR3 protein is CASSLGPVSSYNSPLHF. The CDR3 DNA reads TGTGCCAGCAGCTTAGGGCCGGTTAGCTCCTATAATTCACCCCTCCACTTT.

The chain carries TRBV6-5 and TRBJ2-5; weak D call: TRBD1 (7 bases). This CDR3 has 14 amino acids. CDR1 MNHEY and CDR2 SVGAGI come from the germline V gene. Trimming took off 5 bases at V and 7 bases at J, with 17 bases between the two ends. In nucleotides, the CDR3 is TGTGCCAGCAGTGACCCAGGGGGGACGGGGACCCAGTACTTC. Translating it yields CASSDPGGTGTQYF.

Only one count was recorded for this clone. This chain joins TRBV11-3 and TRBJ2-7, with 8 nucleotides matching TRBD2. Losses at the gene ends were 4 bases for V and 7 bases for J; bases not matched to a gene: 3. CDR3 size: 12 residues. Germline lookup yields CDR1 SGHNT and CDR2 YENEEA. The CDR3 DNA is TGTGCCAGCAGCTGGACGGGAGGGGAGCAGTACTTC. It encodes CASSWTGGEQYF.

This clone appeared a few times. The J gene is TRBJ2-7, the V gene TRBV5-6; 10 bases are a match to TRBD1. Germline CDR1 is SGHDT and CDR2 is YYEEEE. This CDR3 comprises 16 residues. V trimming: 0 bases; J trimming: 7 bases; junction bases outside the gene matches: 10. The CDR3 DNA reads as TGTGCCAGCAGCTTGGTGCGGGACAGGGGTTGGGGTGAGCAGTACTTC. It codes for CASSLVRDRGWGEQYF.

This clone was seen more than once but under ten times. The chain is built from TRBV27 and TRBJ2-3, with 9 bases identical to TRBD2. V dropped 5 bases and J dropped 0; count of bases not matched to a gene: 6. The CDR3 covers 16 residues. The germline CDR1 and CDR2 sequences are MNHEY and SMNVEV (reference sequence). The CDR3 loop is CASSRLAGVSTDTQYF. The CDR3 region has the DNA TGTGCCAGCAGTCGTTTAGCGGGAGTAAGCACAGATACGCAGTATTTT.

The rearrangement links TRBV5-8 to TRBJ2-5; D may be TRBD1 (6 bases). The DNA end is a closer match to TRBJ2-7, so the J assignment may be wrong. The length of the CDR3 is 12 residues. The V gene's germline CDR1 is SGHTS and CDR2 YDEGEE. The CDR3 sequence: CASSLTGYEQYF. DNA for the CDR3: TGTGCCAGCAGCTTGACAGGGTACGAGCAGTACTTC.

This chain links TRBV5-6 with TRBJ2-7; 7 bases map to TRBD1. Germline V CDR1 and CDR2: SGHDT, YYEEEE. The CDR3 spans 17 residues. The junction had 14 bases not matched to a gene; V was cut back by 3 bases and J by 2 bases. As DNA, the CDR3 is TGTGCCAGCAGCTCGACTTTAGGGACAGTCTGGACCTACGAGCAGTACTTC. This encodes CASSSTLGTVWTYEQYF.

There are a few counts of this clone. J is TRBJ2-5 and V is TRBV7-8, with D tentatively TRBD1 or TRBD2 (5 bases each). The V gene's germline CDR1 is SGHVS and CDR2 FQNEAQ. The CDR3 loop spans 13 amino acids. V lost 2 bases and J lost 4, with 8 bases in between. CDR3: CASSLYGGETQYF. As DNA, the CDR3 is TGTGCCAGCAGCTTATATGGGGGAGAGACCCAGTACTTC. Complete variable domain (other parts from reference TRBV7-8 and TRBJ2-5): GAGVSQSPRYKVAKRGQDVALRCDPISGHVSLFWYQQALGQGPEFLTYFQNEAQLDKSGLPSDRFFAERPEGSVSTLKIQRTQQEDSAVYLCASSLYGGETQYFGPGTRLLVL.

In this sample, this clone turned up a few times. Here the CDR3 reads CASSGGGWDNSPLHF. The CDR3 region has the DNA TGTGCCAGCTCGGGTGGCGGATGGGATAATTCACCCCTCCACTTT. The rearrangement links TRBV11-2 to TRBJ1-6; D remains ambiguous. Per germline, CDR1 SGHAT and CDR2 FQNNGV. The V and J ends lost 8 bases and 5 bases respectively, with 16 bases between them. CDR3 length: 15 residues.

The CDR3 sequence is CASSQHYSGTGGSTEAFF. The CDR3 nucleotides are TGCGCCAGCAGCCAACATTATTCTGGGACAGGGGGAAGTACTGAAGCTTTCTTT. This sequence joins TRBV4-3 and TRBJ1-1, with 11 bases aligning to TRBD1. The germline CDR1 and CDR2 sequences are LGHNA and YSLEER. J gave up 5 bases and V 2 bases, and 13 bases lay outside the gene matches. This CDR3 contains 18 residues.

V and J are TRBV28 and TRBJ2-2; D gene ambiguous. Germline-derived CDR1 and CDR2 are MDHEN and SYDVKM. V shed 8 bases and J shed 3 bases, with 16 bases lying between them. The CDR3 runs 15 residues. The CDR3 DNA reads TGTGCCAGCTCTGTTAGCCCTAAGGACACCGGGGAGCTGTTTTTT. Its translation is CASSVSPKDTGELFF.

This chain uses TRBV27 with TRBJ2-7; D possibly corresponds to TRBD1 (5 bases). The V and J ends lost 5 bases and 0 bases respectively, with 11 bases between them. Germline V gene data show CDR1 as MNHEY and CDR2 as SMNVEV (reference sequence). The length of the CDR3 is 14 residues. CDR3: CASSAGSLSYEQYF. CDR3 sequence (DNA): TGTGCCAGCAGTGCAGGGTCCCTCTCCTACGAGCAGTACTTC.

The chain is built from TRBV27 and TRBJ1-4; weak D call: TRBD1 (6 bases). The CDR3 length is 15 residues. The ends were cut back, 6 bases at V and 4 bases at J, with 15 bases in the middle. Germline V gene sequence: CDR1 MNHEY, CDR2 SMNVEV (reference sequence). The CDR3 protein is CASSQIGQNNEKLFF. Written as DNA, the CDR3 is TGTGCCAGCAGCCAAATTGGACAGAATAATGAAAAACTGTTTTTT.